This TCR beta chain appears in the sequencing data of a study of T cell responses to AZD1222 COVID-19 vaccine. The CDR3 has 17 residues. Concerning this clone itself: The target antigen is unknown.

General study findings and limits: Distributed over spike, vaccine-associated CD4 TCRs predominated at 160-218 and 743-854.

Data came from immunoSEQ multiplex PCR; TCRdb stores just in-frame clones and leaves some out. The repertoire consists of 150,000 to 200,000 clones, with about 92% occurring once and the leading ten covering about 2.5%. V gene TRBV21-1 combines with J gene TRBJ1-3; the table's D call of TRBD1 was not tested on the DNA. TRBV21-1 is shown as a pseudogene. This sequence was found in an adult in good health. The sequenced sample was peripheral blood, obtained on day 0 of AZD1222 vaccination. The CDR3, as DNA: TGTGCCAGCACCGTACAAGGGGGAAGGGACTCTGGAAACACCATATATTTT. This sequence encodes CASTVQGGRDSGNTIYF.